This is a list of T cell receptor beta chains from one sample in a study of cytomegalovirus exposure and HLA in healthy donors. The table came from immunoSEQ multiplex PCR; TCRdb's copy has only in-frame clones and leaves some out. The sample contains around 130,000 clones, around 69% of which appear only once. The sequenced material came from PBMCs. These TCRs come from a human donor in good health. Each CDR3 is given with its conserved first and last residue. The order of the fields is CDR3 protein, CDR3 DNA, clone size, J gene, D gene, V gene. D genes are given only for firm matches. Only some rows state a clone size, as once, few, many or a class for expanded clones.

cdr3_aa: CASSLLQGGTDTQYF
cdr3_nt: TGTGCCAGCAGCTTACTCCAGGGCGGCACAGATACGCAGTATTTT
clone_size: .
j_call: TRBJ2-3
d_call: .
v_call: TRBV11-2

cdr3_aa: CASSYGAGETQYF
cdr3_nt: TGTGCCAGCAGTTATGGGGCCGGAGAGACCCAGTACTTC
clone_size: .
j_call: TRBJ2-5
d_call: .
v_call: TRBV6-6

cdr3_aa: CASSESGLPDTQYF
cdr3_nt: TGTGCCAGCAGTGAATCTGGCCTCCCAGATACGCAGTATTTT
clone_size: once
j_call: TRBJ2-3
d_call: .
v_call: TRBV25-1

cdr3_aa: CASSVETGGATDVAFF
cdr3_nt: TGTGCCAGCAGCGTAGAGACAGGGGGTGCCACTGACGTGGCTTTCTTT
clone_size: .
j_call: TRBJ1-1
d_call: TRBD1
v_call: TRBV9

cdr3_aa: CASSYGLGTEAFF
cdr3_nt: TGTGCCAGCAGTTACGGACTGGGAACTGAAGCTTTCTTT
clone_size: once
j_call: TRBJ1-1
d_call: .
v_call: TRBV6-5

cdr3_aa: CASSARQGDEAFF
cdr3_nt: TGTGCCAGTAGTGCAAGACAGGGGGATGAAGCTTTCTTT
clone_size: .
j_call: TRBJ1-1
d_call: TRBD1
v_call: TRBV19

cdr3_aa: CASRAQGPSYEQYF
cdr3_nt: TGTGCCAGCAGGGCACAGGGCCCATCCTACGAGCAGTACTTC
clone_size: .
j_call: TRBJ2-7
d_call: .
v_call: TRBV6-5

cdr3_aa: CASSFNTGTYEQYF
cdr3_nt: TGCGCCAGCAGCTTCAACACAGGGACCTACGAGCAGTACTTC
clone_size: .
j_call: TRBJ2-7
d_call: .
v_call: TRBV5-1

cdr3_aa: CASSLGSYQEAQYF
cdr3_nt: TGTGCCAGCAGCTTAGGGTCTTACCAAGAGGCCCAGTACTTC
clone_size: .
j_call: TRBJ2-5
d_call: .
v_call: TRBV11-3

cdr3_aa: CASRTGRPNTGELFF
cdr3_nt: TGTGCCAGCAGGACAGGGAGGCCTAACACCGGGGAGCTGTTTTTT
clone_size: once
j_call: TRBJ2-2
d_call: .
v_call: TRBV5-6

cdr3_aa: CASSGTGTGGKTQYF
cdr3_nt: TGTGCCAGCAGCGGAACCGGGACAGGGGGCAAGACCCAGTACTTC
clone_size: .
j_call: TRBJ2-5
d_call: TRBD1
v_call: TRBV5-4

cdr3_aa: CASSQVAPGELFF
cdr3_nt: TGTGCCAGCAGCCAAGTGGCTCCCGGGGAGCTGTTTTTT
clone_size: .
j_call: TRBJ2-2
d_call: .
v_call: TRBV7-2

cdr3_aa: CASSQEGFLAGGETQYF
cdr3_nt: TGCGCCAGCAGCCAAGAGGGATTCCTAGCGGGCGGAGAGACCCAGTACTTC
clone_size: few
j_call: TRBJ2-5
d_call: TRBD2
v_call: TRBV4-3

cdr3_aa: CASSRGTSGTDTQYF
cdr3_nt: TGTGCCAGCAGCCGTGGGACTAGCGGGACAGATACGCAGTATTTT
clone_size: .
j_call: TRBJ2-3
d_call: TRBD2
v_call: TRBV11-2

cdr3_aa: CASIQEVGGGSPLHF
cdr3_nt: TGCGCCAGCATCCAAGAAGTAGGGGGTGGGTCACCCCTCCACTTT
clone_size: few
j_call: TRBJ1-6
d_call: .
v_call: TRBV4-1

cdr3_aa: CASSVLPTGEREKLFF
cdr3_nt: TGTGCCAGCAGCGTACTACCGACAGGGGAACGGGAAAAACTGTTTTTT
clone_size: .
j_call: TRBJ1-4
d_call: TRBD1
v_call: TRBV9

cdr3_aa: CATSRDPVSQETQYF
cdr3_nt: TGTGCCACCAGCAGAGATCCGGTGTCACAAGAGACCCAGTACTTC
clone_size: .
j_call: TRBJ2-5
d_call: .
v_call: TRBV15

cdr3_aa: CASSPREREKLFF
cdr3_nt: TGTGCCAGCTCTCCCCGGGAACGGGAAAAACTGTTTTTT
clone_size: few
j_call: TRBJ1-4
d_call: .
v_call: TRBV18

cdr3_aa: CASSVDSGPQGGTQYF
cdr3_nt: TGTGCCAGCAGCGTAGATAGCGGACCTCAGGGTGGGACCCAGTACTTC
clone_size: few
j_call: TRBJ2-5
d_call: .
v_call: TRBV9

cdr3_aa: CSARRVYEQYF
cdr3_nt: TGCTCTGCTAGAAGAGTATACGAGCAGTACTTC
clone_size: .
j_call: TRBJ2-7
d_call: .
v_call: TRBV20-1

cdr3_aa: CASSRLGQPQHF
cdr3_nt: TGTGCCAGCAGCCGACTTGGGCAGCCCCAGCATTTT
clone_size: few
j_call: TRBJ1-5
d_call: .
v_call: TRBV6-6

cdr3_aa: CASSLETSRIFNEQFF
cdr3_nt: TGCGCCAGCAGCTTGGAAACTAGTAGGATTTTTAATGAGCAGTTCTTC
clone_size: once
j_call: TRBJ2-1
d_call: .
v_call: TRBV5-1

cdr3_aa: CASSLGWGRETEAFF
cdr3_nt: TGTGCCAGCAGCTTAGGCTGGGGGCGAGAAACTGAAGCTTTCTTT
clone_size: .
j_call: TRBJ1-1
d_call: .
v_call: TRBV7-9

cdr3_aa: CAWSVLLDTQYF
cdr3_nt: TGTGCCTGGAGTGTACTCCTAGACACCCAGTACTTC
clone_size: .
j_call: TRBJ2-5
d_call: .
v_call: TRBV30

cdr3_aa: CASSAGGGPYGYTF
cdr3_nt: TGTGCCAGCAGTGCCGGGGGGGGTCCCTATGGCTACACCTTC
clone_size: .
j_call: TRBJ1-2
d_call: .
v_call: TRBV6-1

cdr3_aa: CASSRGRSATFYGYTF
cdr3_nt: TGTGCCAGCAGCCGGGGGAGGTCAGCAACTTTCTATGGCTACACCTTC
clone_size: few
j_call: TRBJ1-2
d_call: .
v_call: TRBV5-6

cdr3_aa: CATTSHWTGAQETQYF
cdr3_nt: TGTGCCACCACCAGTCACTGGACAGGGGCCCAAGAGACCCAGTACTTC
clone_size: few
j_call: TRBJ2-5
d_call: TRBD1
v_call: TRBV15

cdr3_aa: CASSLNGGRAHQPQHF
cdr3_nt: TGTGCCAGCAGCTTAAATGGAGGAAGGGCCCATCAGCCCCAGCATTTT
clone_size: once
j_call: TRBJ1-5
d_call: .
v_call: TRBV7-2

cdr3_aa: CASRQGGDTQYF
cdr3_nt: TGTGCCAGCCGACAGGGGGGAGATACGCAGTATTTT
clone_size: .
j_call: TRBJ2-3
d_call: TRBD1
v_call: TRBV7-2

cdr3_aa: CSGHRETCGYEKLFF
cdr3_nt: TGCAGCGGACACCGGGAAACCTGCGGATATGAAAAACTGTTTTTT
clone_size: .
j_call: TRBJ1-4
d_call: .
v_call: TRBV29-1

cdr3_aa: CAISEAGSISDTQYF
cdr3_nt: TGTGCCATCAGTGAGGCGGGATCGATATCGGATACGCAGTATTTT
clone_size: .
j_call: TRBJ2-3
d_call: .
v_call: TRBV10-3

cdr3_aa: CASSELRGYEQYF
cdr3_nt: TGTGCCAGCAGCGAACTAAGGGGGTACGAGCAGTACTTC
clone_size: .
j_call: TRBJ2-7
d_call: .
v_call: TRBV2

cdr3_aa: CASSRIQGGSDNSPLHF
cdr3_nt: TGTGCCAGCAGCCGTATTCAGGGTGGCTCGGATAATTCACCCCTCCACTTT
clone_size: .
j_call: TRBJ1-6
d_call: .
v_call: TRBV27

cdr3_aa: CASSLGQGEQYF
cdr3_nt: TGTGCCAGCTCTCTGGGACAGGGGGAGCAGTACTTC
clone_size: once
j_call: TRBJ2-7
d_call: TRBD1
v_call: TRBV18

cdr3_aa: CASSFSQHPNQPQHF
cdr3_nt: TGTGCCAGCAGCTTTTCGCAACACCCAAATCAGCCCCAGCATTTT
clone_size: .
j_call: TRBJ1-5
d_call: .
v_call: TRBV7-9

cdr3_aa: CASSSRLASSYNEQFF
cdr3_nt: TGTGCCAGCAGCTCTCGACTAGCCTCCTCCTACAATGAGCAGTTCTTC
clone_size: .
j_call: TRBJ2-1
d_call: TRBD2
v_call: TRBV7-8

cdr3_aa: CASSGWRQGTVWKEKLFF
cdr3_nt: TGTGCCAGTAGTGGATGGAGACAGGGGACTGTCTGGAAGGAAAAACTGTTTTTT
clone_size: .
j_call: TRBJ1-4
d_call: TRBD1
v_call: TRBV19

cdr3_aa: CASSGRVATNEKLFF
cdr3_nt: TGTGCCAGCAGTGGAAGAGTTGCAACTAATGAAAAACTGTTTTTT
clone_size: .
j_call: TRBJ1-4
d_call: .
v_call: TRBV2

cdr3_aa: CASSQDPHRSPTF
cdr3_nt: TGCGCCAGCAGCCAAGATCCTCACAGGAGTCCTACCTTC
clone_size: .
j_call: TRBJ1-2
d_call: .
v_call: TRBV4-3

cdr3_aa: CASSAAGDRQFF
cdr3_nt: TGTGCCAGCAGCGCAGCGGGAGATAGGCAGTTCTTC
clone_size: once
j_call: TRBJ2-1
d_call: TRBD2
v_call: TRBV7-9

cdr3_aa: CASSFLGAGKSQETQYF
cdr3_nt: TGTGCCAGCAGCTTTCTCGGAGCGGGGAAGAGCCAAGAGACCCAGTACTTC
clone_size: .
j_call: TRBJ2-5
d_call: TRBD2
v_call: TRBV7-6

cdr3_aa: CATSRGLLAGGAGQETQYF
cdr3_nt: TGTGCCACCAGCAGGGGATTGCTAGCGGGAGGAGCGGGCCAAGAGACCCAGTACTTC
clone_size: .
j_call: TRBJ2-5
d_call: TRBD2
v_call: TRBV15

cdr3_aa: CASSLVTGNNSPLHF
cdr3_nt: TGCGCCAGCAGCTTGGTAACGGGTAACAATTCACCCCTCCACTTT
clone_size: once
j_call: TRBJ1-6
d_call: .
v_call: TRBV5-1

cdr3_aa: CASSEIPGTSGSIVDEQFF
cdr3_nt: TGCGCCAGCAGTGAGATTCCCGGGACTAGCGGGAGTATAGTCGATGAGCAGTTCTTC
clone_size: .
j_call: TRBJ2-1
d_call: TRBD2
v_call: TRBV10-1

cdr3_aa: CASSFDSGRTDTDTQYF
cdr3_nt: TGTGCCAGCAGTTTTGATTCCGGGCGGACAGACACAGATACGCAGTATTTT
clone_size: few
j_call: TRBJ2-3
d_call: .
v_call: TRBV28

cdr3_aa: CASGTGLYEQYF
cdr3_nt: TGTGCCAGCGGGACAGGGCTCTACGAGCAGTACTTC
clone_size: .
j_call: TRBJ2-7
d_call: TRBD1
v_call: TRBV28

cdr3_aa: CVVMTGAVLSEQYF
cdr3_nt: TGTGTCGTGATGACAGGGGCGGTTTTGAGCGAGCAGTACTTC
clone_size: .
j_call: TRBJ2-7
d_call: TRBD1
v_call: TRBV6-4

cdr3_aa: CASVGGMNTEAFF
cdr3_nt: TGTGCCAGCGTGGGGGGAATGAACACTGAAGCTTTCTTT
clone_size: .
j_call: TRBJ1-1
d_call: .
v_call: TRBV7-9

cdr3_aa: CASSRQGTTDTQYF
cdr3_nt: TGTGCCAGCAGCAGACAGGGGACGACAGATACGCAGTATTTT
clone_size: .
j_call: TRBJ2-3
d_call: TRBD1
v_call: TRBV7-3